The T cell receptor (beta chain) described here comes from a study of shared clonotypes between healthy human individuals. This CDR3 spans 17 amino acids. Measured with immunoSEQ multiplex PCR; TCRdb has only the in-frame clones, and not every one. The sample yields some 580,000 clones, more than 95% seen once. The naive CD8 population came from CD45RO-negative cells selected for CCR7, without terminally differentiated effector memory CD45RA+ cells. The specimen was naive CD8+ T cells sorted from blood. The TCR originated in a man younger than 40 in good health. J is TRBJ2-5 and V is TRBV21-1; the tabulated D call, TRBD2, remains unverified against the DNA. TRBV21-1 is a documented pseudogene. The CDR3 region has the DNA TGTGCCAGCAGGAAGGGGAGAACTAGCGGGAACCAAGAGACCCAGTACTTC. Translated, it gives CASRKGRTSGNQETQYF.